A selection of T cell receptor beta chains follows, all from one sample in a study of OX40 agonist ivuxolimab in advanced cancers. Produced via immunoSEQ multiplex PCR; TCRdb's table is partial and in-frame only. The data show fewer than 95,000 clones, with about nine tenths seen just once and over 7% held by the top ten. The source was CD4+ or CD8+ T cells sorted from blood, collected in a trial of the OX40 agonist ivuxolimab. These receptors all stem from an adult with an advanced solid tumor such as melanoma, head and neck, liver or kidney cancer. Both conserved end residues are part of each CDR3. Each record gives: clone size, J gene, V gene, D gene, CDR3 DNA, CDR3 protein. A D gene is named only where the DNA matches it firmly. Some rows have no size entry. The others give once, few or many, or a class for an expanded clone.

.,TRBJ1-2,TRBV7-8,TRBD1,TGTGCCAGCAGCTCACCGGGACAGCCCTTCTATGGCTACACCTTC,CASSSPGQPFYGYTF
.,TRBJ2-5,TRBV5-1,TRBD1,TGCGCCAGCAGCTTGAACTGGGTGGGACAGGAGACCCAGTACTTC,CASSLNWVGQETQYF
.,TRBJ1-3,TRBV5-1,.,TGCGCCAGCAGCACGGACAGTCTACAAGGAAACACCATATATTTT,CASSTDSLQGNTIYF
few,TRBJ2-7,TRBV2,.,TGTGCCAGCAGTCCTTCTAGCAGCTACGAGCAGTACTTC,CASSPSSSYEQYF
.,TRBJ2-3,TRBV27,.,TGTGCCAGCAGTGCAGAGTACACAGATACGCAATATTTT,CASSAEYTDTQYF
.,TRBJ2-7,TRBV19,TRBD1,TGTGCCAGTAGTATGGACAGGGGCGGCAGTGGGTCCTACGAGCAGTACTTC,CASSMDRGGSGSYEQYF
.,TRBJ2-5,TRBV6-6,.,TGTGCCAGCAGTTACAACTGGGGGATGAGGACCCAGTACTTC,CASSYNWGMRTQYF
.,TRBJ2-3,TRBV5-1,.,TGCGCCAGCAGCTTGGTGGCGGCTAGCACAGATACGCAGTATTTT,CASSLVAASTDTQYF
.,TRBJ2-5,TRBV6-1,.,TGTGCCAGCAGCCCTTTGGGGAAGGGGACCCAGTACTTC,CASSPLGKGTQYF
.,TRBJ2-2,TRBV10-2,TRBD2,TGCGCCAGCAGTGGGACTAGCGCTTCGAACACCGGGGAGCTGTTTTTT,CASSGTSASNTGELFF
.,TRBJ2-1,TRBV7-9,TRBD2,TGTGCCAGCAGCCCTAGGACTAGCGGGAGTGGTGGTGAGCAGTTCTTC,CASSPRTSGSGGEQFF
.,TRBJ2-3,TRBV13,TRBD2,TGTGCCAGCACCCGACTAGCGGGAGTAGGAGCAGATACGCAGTATTTT,CASTRLAGVGADTQYF
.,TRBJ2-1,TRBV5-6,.,TGTGCCAGCAGCTTCCCCCAGTGGGACAATGAGCAGTTCTTC,CASSFPQWDNEQFF
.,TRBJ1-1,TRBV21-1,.,TGTGCCAGCAGCAAAGCGCTACGGCGCATCGAAGCTTTCTTT,CASSKALRRIEAFF
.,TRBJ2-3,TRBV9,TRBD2,TGTGCCAGCAGCGCCCGTAGCGGGACAATCACAGATACGCAGTATTTT,CASSARSGTITDTQYF
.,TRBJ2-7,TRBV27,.,TGTGCCAGCAGTTCGCAAGTCTCCTACGAGCAGTACTTC,CASSSQVSYEQYF
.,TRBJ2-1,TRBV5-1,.,TGCGCCAGCAGCTTGGTGCCAGCGGTTGGATACAATGAGCAGTTCTTC,CASSLVPAVGYNEQFF
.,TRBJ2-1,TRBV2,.,TGTGCCAGCAGGGGTACCGAGCAGTTCTTC,CASRGTEQFF
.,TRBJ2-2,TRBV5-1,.,TGCGCCAGCAGCTTACGGGGGCAGGGGACCACCGGGGAGCTGTTTTTT,CASSLRGQGTTGELFF
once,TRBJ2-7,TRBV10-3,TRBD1,TGTGCCATCAGTGAGTCGGACAGGTCAAACTTCTACGAGCAGTACTTC,CAISESDRSNFYEQYF
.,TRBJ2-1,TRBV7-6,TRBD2,TGTGCCAGCAGCTTAGTTGTAGCGGGAAGCCGGATCTACAATGAGCAGTTCTTC,CASSLVVAGSRIYNEQFF
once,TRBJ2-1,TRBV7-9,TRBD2,TGTGCCAGCAGCCCAGCGGGAGTCCCAGGTGAGCAGTTCTTC,CASSPAGVPGEQFF
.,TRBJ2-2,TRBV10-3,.,TGTGCCATCAGCCTCGGGACACTGGCCACCGGGGAGCTGTTTTTT,CAISLGTLATGELFF
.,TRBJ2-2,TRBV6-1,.,TGTGCCGGACATCGTGCGGACACCGGGGAGCTGTTTTTT,CAGHRADTGELFF
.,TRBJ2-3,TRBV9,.,TGTGCCAGCAGCGTAGGAAGCAGAGAGACAGATACGCAGTATTTT,CASSVGSRETDTQYF
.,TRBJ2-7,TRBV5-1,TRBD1,TGCGCCAGCAGCTACCGAACCGGGACAGGCGCCTACGAGCAGTACTTC,CASSYRTGTGAYEQYF
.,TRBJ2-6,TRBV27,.,TGTGCCAGCAGTTTCCGGCCAGGGAGAACCTCTGGGGCCAACGTCCTGACTTTC,CASSFRPGRTSGANVLTF
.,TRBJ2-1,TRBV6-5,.,TGTGCCAGCAGTTACGGTGGCGTATACAATGAGCAGTTCTTC,CASSYGGVYNEQFF
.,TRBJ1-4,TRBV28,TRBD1,TGTGCCAGCAGTTTAACAGGGGGCGCGGAAAAACTGTTTTTT,CASSLTGGAEKLFF
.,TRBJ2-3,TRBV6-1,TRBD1,TGTGCCAGCAGTGTCGACAGGGCTAGCACAGATACGCAGTATTTT,CASSVDRASTDTQYF
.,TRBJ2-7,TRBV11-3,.,TGTGCCAGCAGCCCCTCCCGGGGGGCGTGGGGCGAGCAGTACTTC,CASSPSRGAWGEQYF
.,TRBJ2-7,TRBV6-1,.,TGTGCCAGCAGAGAGGTAAGCTCCTACGAGCAGTACTTC,CASREVSSYEQYF
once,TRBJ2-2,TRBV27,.,TGTGCCAGCACAAAGGGGGGGACCCTCCTCACCGGGGAGCTGTTTTTT,CASTKGGTLLTGELFF
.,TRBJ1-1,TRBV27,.,TGTGCCAGTCTTGACGACAGTAACACTGAAGCTTTCTTT,CASLDDSNTEAFF
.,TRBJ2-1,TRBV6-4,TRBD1,TGTGCCACCAGTTTGCGGGACAGGGGGCGCGATGAGCAGTTCTTC,CATSLRDRGRDEQFF
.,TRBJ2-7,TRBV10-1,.,TGCGCCAGCAGTGATGACCGGGACGTCATCTACGAGCAGTACTTC,CASSDDRDVIYEQYF
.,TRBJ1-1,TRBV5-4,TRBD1,TGTGCCAGCAGCTTTACAGGGGGCACTGAAGCTTTCTTT,CASSFTGGTEAFF
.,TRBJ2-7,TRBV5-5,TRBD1,TGTGCCAGCAGCTGGGGACAGGGGGCCTACGAGCAGTACTTC,CASSWGQGAYEQYF
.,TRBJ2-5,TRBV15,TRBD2,TGTGCCACCAGCACCGGACTAGCGGAGCAGTACTTC,CATSTGLAEQYF
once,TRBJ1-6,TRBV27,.,TGTGCCAGCAGTCTCCAGGTGGATTCACCCCTCCACTTT,CASSLQVDSPLHF
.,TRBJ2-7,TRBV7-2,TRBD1,TGTGCCAGCAGCTTATTGCGGACAGGCTCCTACGAGCAGTACTTC,CASSLLRTGSYEQYF
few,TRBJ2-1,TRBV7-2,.,TGTGCCAGCAGCTTAGTGGCTAGCGCGAATGAGCAGTTCTTC,CASSLVASANEQFF